This T cell receptor beta chain stems from a study of blood T cell repertoires in COVID-19. Allocation to cohorts depended on clinical history reported by the participants. Two negative PCRs, clearance, or symptom resolution had been documented for recovered Cohort 3 donors. CDR3 length: 14 amino acids. J lost 1 base, V lost 5 bases, and 1 base had no gene match. CDR1 and CDR2 (germline): KGHSH, LQKENI. Assay used: immunoSEQ multiplex PCR; TCRdb lists only in-frame clones, some missing. The table includes hundreds of thousands of clones, about 87% detected once. The TCR originated in a woman aged 45 to 65 who had recovered from COVID-19. J is TRBJ2-2 and V is TRBV18; 7 bases are a match to TRBD1. Specimen: PBMCs or T cells enriched from blood (not recorded which). The CDR3 nucleotides are TGTGCCAGCTCAGGGGACAGGAACACCGGGGAGCTGTTTTTT. Translation: CASSGDRNTGELFF. The full variable domain, completed using reference TRBV18 and TRBJ2-2, is NAGVMQNPRHLVRRRGQEARLRCSPMKGHSHVYWYRQLPEEGLKFMVYLQKENIIDESGMPKERFSAEFPKEGPSILRIQQVVRGDSAAYFCASSGDRNTGELFFGEGSRLTVL.